One sample yielded the 29 T cell receptor beta chains listed below, sequenced in a study of PD-1 blockade in classical Hodgkin lymphoma. In every patient, relapse followed autologous stem cell transplantation, while exposure to brentuximab vedotin differed. Produced via immunoSEQ multiplex PCR; TCRdb's table is partial and in-frame only. The table records fewer than 100,000 clones, around nine tenths of them present only once. The sample in question was peripheral blood mononuclear cells (PBMCs), obtained at baseline. The source of these receptors is a human donor with classical Hodgkin lymphoma.

The DNA of the CDR3 is TGTGCCAGCAGTTACGGACAGGTCAACGAGCAGTACTTC. Protein product: CASSYGQVNEQYF. The genes are TRBV6-5 and TRBJ2-7; 7 bases are shared with TRBD1. This CDR3 has 13 residues. Germline V CDR1 and CDR2: MNHEY, SVGAGI. V trimming: 2 bases; J trimming: 5 bases; junction bases outside the gene matches: 3.

The rearrangement uses TRBV7-2 and TRBJ2-7; 10 bases match TRBD1. The germline gives CDR1 SGHTA, CDR2 FQGNSA. The CDR3 runs to 15 residues. V trimming: 5 bases; J trimming: 3 bases; junction bases outside the gene matches: 7. The DNA of the CDR3 is TGTGCCAGCAGCCGCAGCGGGACAGGGGTCTACGAGCAGTACTTC. It codes for CASSRSGTGVYEQYF.

CDR3 amino acids: CASSHRSGGNEQFF. CDR3 DNA: TGTGCCAGCAGCCATCGAAGTGGAGGGAATGAGCAGTTCTTC. This chain joins TRBV14 and TRBJ2-1, with D tentatively TRBD2 (6 bases). The germline V and J ends were trimmed by 3 bases and 7 bases, with 13 bases remaining between them. This CDR3 has 14 amino acids. Germline assignment: CDR1 SGHDN and CDR2 FVKESK.

V is TRBV7-9 and J is TRBJ1-6, with D possibly matching TRBD1 (5 bases). The germline V gene has CDR1 SEHNR and CDR2 FQNEAQ (reference sequence). With 1 base removed from V and 10 bases from J, the gap between germline ends came to 14 bases. CDR3 length: 15 residues. The CDR3 here is CASSLGGEGSSPLHF. As DNA, the CDR3 is TGTGCCAGCAGCTTAGGAGGGGAGGGTAGCTCACCCCTCCACTTT.

The V and J genes are TRBV11-3 and TRBJ2-3; D is possibly TRBD2 (5 bases). Trimming took 4 bases from V and 2 from J, leaving 13 bases between them. Germline CDR1 reads SGHNT; CDR2 reads YENEEA. The CDR3 totals 15 residues. In DNA, the CDR3 is TGTGCCAGCAGCTCCTGGTCGGGAAACACAGATACGCAGTATTTT. Residues: CASSSWSGNTDTQYF. The variable domain in full, completed from reference TRBV11-3 and TRBJ2-3, reads EAGVVQSPRYKIIEKKQPVAFWCNPISGHNTLYWYLQNLGQGPELLIRYENEEAVDDSQLPKDRFSAERLKGVDSTLKIQPAELGDSAVYLCASSSWSGNTDTQYFGPGTRLTVL.

This clone was recorded once. This chain connects TRBV2 to TRBJ2-7; D uncertain. V lost 6 bases and J lost 5, with 14 bases in between. Germline V gene data show CDR1 as SNHLY and CDR2 as FYNNEI. The CDR3 has 13 amino acids. The CDR3 region has the DNA TGTGCCAGCAGGGTTCTTCCAGAGGACGAGCAGTACTTC. Amino acid sequence: CASRVLPEDEQYF. Full variable domain (missing parts from reference TRBV2 and TRBJ2-7): EPEVTQTPSHQVTQMGQEVILRCVPISNHLYFYWYRQILGQKVEFLVSFYNNEISEKSEIFDDQFSVERPDGSNFTLKIRSTKLEDSAMYFCASRVLPEDEQYFGPGTRLTVT.

V usage is TRBV5-1 and J usage is TRBJ2-1, with TRBD2 matching 9 bases. The germline CDR1 and CDR2 sequences are SGHRS and YFSETQ. Trimming took 0 bases from V and 3 from J; bases not matched to a gene: 7. CDR3 length: 17 amino acids. The CDR3 region is CASSLAHSGSFYNEQFF. The CDR3, as DNA: TGCGCCAGCAGCTTGGCCCATAGCGGGAGTTTCTACAATGAGCAGTTCTTC.

The chain is built from TRBV6-1 and TRBJ1-2, with TRBD1 matching over 9 bases. This CDR3 comprises 14 residues. The germline V gene encodes CDR1 MNHNS and CDR2 SASEGT. The junction had 5 bases not matched to a gene; V was cut back by 6 bases and J by 3 bases. CDR3: CASRNRGPYYGYTF. DNA of the CDR3: TGTGCCAGCAGGAACAGGGGGCCGTACTATGGCTACACCTTC.

The chain uses TRBV5-4 and TRBJ2-1; D ambiguous. Germline-derived CDR1 and CDR2 are SGHNT and YYREEE (reference sequence). Deletions cut 9 bases from V and 4 bases from J, with 8 bases between. The CDR3 contains 11 residues. CDR3: CATVQYNEQFF. The DNA of the CDR3 is TGTGCCACGGTACAGTACAATGAGCAGTTCTTC. The complete variable domain, with remaining parts taken from reference TRBV5-4 and TRBJ2-1, reads ETGVTQSPTHLIKTRGQQVTLRCSSQSGHNTVSWYQQALGQGPQFIFQYYREEENGRGNFPPRFSGLQFPNYSSELNVNALELDDSALYLCATVQYNEQFFGPGTRLTVL.

CDR3 residues: CASSQRQGIGTEAFF. DNA for the CDR3: TGTGCCAGTAGTCAGAGACAGGGTATTGGCACTGAAGCTTTCTTT. The chain has TRBV19 and TRBJ1-1; 7 nucleotides line up with TRBD1. The ends lost 5 bases at V and 4 bases at J; junction bases unmatched: 10. The V gene's germline CDR1 is LNHDA and CDR2 SQIVND (reference sequence). CDR3 length: 15 residues.

The chain joins TRBV14 to TRBJ2-1; 10 bases are a match to TRBD1. This CDR3 contains 14 residues. Trimming at V came to 8 bases and at J to 8 bases, leaving 9 bases not matched to a gene. The germline CDR1 and CDR2 sequences are SGHDN and FVKESK. The CDR3 is CASLPGQGHHEQFF. The CDR3 nucleotides are TGTGCCAGCCTCCCGGGACAGGGGCACCATGAGCAGTTCTTC.

J is TRBJ2-7 and V is TRBV19; 9 nucleotides align to TRBD1. V lost 6 bases and J lost 4; bases outside the gene matches: 10. CDR1 and CDR2 (germline): LNHDA, SQIVND (reference sequence). There are 15 residues in the CDR3. The CDR3: CASSWPGQGFYEQYF. As DNA, the CDR3 is TGTGCCAGTAGCTGGCCGGGACAGGGTTTTTACGAGCAGTACTTC.

The J gene is TRBJ2-7, the V gene TRBV29-1; D is unresolved. V was trimmed by 4 bases and J by 2 bases, leaving 6 bases between them. Germline loops: CDR1 SQVTM, CDR2 ANQGSEA. CDR3 length: 11 residues. CDR3 sequence reads: CSVGLAYEQYF. CDR3 nucleotides: TGCAGCGTTGGGCTGGCCTACGAGCAGTACTTC.

This chain connects TRBV14 to TRBJ2-3, with 10 nucleotides matching TRBD2. The trim removed 0 bases at V and 0 bases at J, leaving 6 bases unmatched. Germline loops: CDR1 SGHDN, CDR2 FVKESK. The CDR3 runs 18 residues. CDR3 residues: CASSQDLLAGASTDTQYF. CDR3 nucleotide sequence: TGTGCCAGCAGCCAAGACCTCCTAGCGGGAGCTAGCACAGATACGCAGTATTTT.

V usage is TRBV27 and J usage is TRBJ1-1; D gene unclear. The CDR3 length is 16 residues. The germline CDR1 and CDR2 sequences are MNHEY and SMNVEV (reference sequence). Trimming removed 2 bases at V and 1 base at J, with 14 bases between. The CDR3 region is CASSLIVGRKNTEAFF. As DNA, the CDR3 is TGTGCCAGCAGTTTAATAGTCGGCCGGAAGAACACTGAAGCTTTCTTT.

The table lists this clone with a few counts. V and J are TRBV5-5 and TRBJ1-3; D is uncertain. The CDR3 sequence is 15 residues long. CDR1 and CDR2 (germline): SGHKS, YYEKEE (reference sequence). Trimming cost V 4 bases and J 0 bases, with 11 bases left between them. The CDR3 protein is CASSIDGSSGNTIYF. The CDR3 DNA reads as TGTGCCAGCAGCATCGACGGCAGCTCTGGAAACACCATATATTTT.

This clone was detected a few times. The rearrangement uses TRBV19 and TRBJ1-2; 8 bases map to TRBD1. V shed 7 bases, J shed 4 bases, and the junction held 5 bases outside the gene matches. The CDR3 loop spans 13 amino acids. Germline V gene lookup returns CDR1 LNHDA and CDR2 SQIVND (reference sequence). CDR3 loop: CASNGQGLYGYTF. CDR3 sequence (DNA): TGTGCCAGTAACGGACAGGGACTCTATGGCTACACCTTC.

V is TRBV7-9 and J is TRBJ1-1; D is ambiguous. Germline CDR1 SEHNR, CDR2 FQNEAQ (reference sequence). V was cut by 6 bases and J by 1 base, with 6 bases left in between. CDR3 size: 12 residues. The CDR3 here is CASRTTNTEAFF. CDR3 in DNA: TGTGCCAGCAGGACAACGAACACTGAAGCTTTCTTT.

The V call is TRBV18, the J call TRBJ1-5; maybe TRBD1 (5 bases). CDR3 size: 15 residues. Germline CDR1 is KGHSH and CDR2 is LQKENI. Trimming removed 0 bases at V and 1 base at J, with 7 bases between. Here the CDR3 reads CASSPPGLSNQPQHF. The CDR3 DNA follows: TGTGCCAGCTCACCACCGGGACTCAGCAATCAGCCCCAGCATTTT.

The chain uses TRBV7-9 and TRBJ1-2; D unclear. The CDR3 has 12 amino acids. Trimming took 0 bases from V and 6 from J, leaving 5 bases between them. Germline V lookup: CDR1 SEHNR, CDR2 FQNEAQ (reference sequence). The CDR3 is CASSLARDGYTF. In nucleotides, the CDR3 is TGTGCCAGCAGCTTAGCCCGTGATGGCTACACCTTC. Drawing the rest from reference TRBV7-9 and TRBJ1-2, the complete variable domain is DTGVSQNPRHKITKRGQNVTFRCDPISEHNRLYWYRQTLGQGPEFLTYFQNEAQLEKSRLLSDRFSAERPKGSFSTLEIQRTEQGDSAMYLCASSLARDGYTFGSGTRLTVV.

The V gene is TRBV9, the J gene TRBJ2-3; 8 bases match TRBD2. Per the germline V gene, CDR1 is SGDLS and CDR2 is YYNGEE. CDR3 length: 16 amino acids. V lost 2 bases to trimming and J lost 0 bases; unmatched junction nucleotides: 5. The CDR3 region has the DNA TGTGCCAGCAGCGTTTCCGGGAGGGCTAGCACAGATACGCAGTATTTT. Translation gives CASSVSGRASTDTQYF.

This clone occurred once. This chain links TRBV13 with TRBJ1-4, with a weak D call TRBD1 (5 bases). The V gene's germline CDR1 is PRHDT and CDR2 FYEKMQ (reference sequence). CDR3 length: 15 amino acids. V lost 2 bases and J lost 6, with 13 bases in between. DNA for the CDR3: TGTGCCAGCAGCTTAAAGTGGGGAGGGGATGAAAAACTGTTTTTT. This sequence encodes CASSLKWGGDEKLFF.

The chain recombines TRBV2 with TRBJ1-6; D might be TRBD1 (6 bases). Trimming shortened V by 8 bases and J by 5 bases, and 7 bases separated the two germline ends. CDR1 and CDR2 (germline): SNHLY, FYNNEI. The CDR3 totals 12 residues. DNA for the CDR3: TGTGCCAGCGACAGGCATAATTCACCCCTCCACTTT. As protein: CASDRHNSPLHF. The variable domain in full, with the rest retrieved from reference TRBV2 and TRBJ1-6, is EPEVTQTPSHQVTQMGQEVILRCVPISNHLYFYWYRQILGQKVEFLVSFYNNEISEKSEIFDDQFSVERPDGSNFTLKIRSTKLEDSAMYFCASDRHNSPLHFGNGTRLTVT.

The chain carries TRBV2 and TRBJ2-3; 10 bases match TRBD2. The germline V gene has CDR1 SNHLY and CDR2 FYNNEI. CDR3 length: 15 amino acids. The ends lost 9 bases at V and 7 bases at J; junction bases unmatched: 13. The CDR3 here is CARTKEISGRHTQYF. The CDR3 DNA sequence: TGTGCCAGGACCAAGGAAATTAGCGGGAGGCATACGCAGTATTTT.

This chain connects TRBV6-5 to TRBJ2-2; 7 bases map to TRBD2. The CDR3 totals 13 residues. After removal of 5 bases from V and 8 bases from J, the junction contained 5 bases not matched to a gene. CDR1 and CDR2 (germline): MNHEY, SVGAGI. CDR3 DNA: TGTGCCAGCAGTAGCGGGACCCGAGGGGAGCTGTTTTTT. This codes for CASSSGTRGELFF.

The chain has TRBV2 and TRBJ1-2; no firm D call. This CDR3 contains 12 residues. Germline loops: CDR1 SNHLY, CDR2 FYNNEI. The V end lost 0 bases, the J end lost 14 bases, and 13 bases lay between the germline ends. The CDR3 loop reads CASSEAELKFTF. CDR3 DNA sequence: TGTGCCAGCAGTGAAGCGGAACTGAAGTTTACCTTC.

The rearrangement links TRBV19 to TRBJ1-1; 7 nucleotides line up with TRBD1. Looked up from germline, CDR1 is LNHDA and CDR2 is SQIVND (reference sequence). This CDR3 comprises 15 residues. The J segment lost 8 bases and the V segment lost 5 bases, leaving 14 bases of the junction unmatched. In nucleotides, the CDR3 is TGTGCCAGTAGTCCAAGGTCGGGGGGACAGTTCGAAGCTTTCTTT. This gives the protein CASSPRSGGQFEAFF.

The chain couples TRBV6-6 to TRBJ1-2, with unresolved D. Trimming removed 6 bases from V and 6 bases from J, with 17 bases in between. Germline V gene sequence: CDR1 MNHNY, CDR2 SVGAGI (reference sequence). CDR3 length: 14 residues. In DNA form, the CDR3 reads TGTGCCAGCAGCCCCGCACGAGGAAGCAATGGCTACACCTTC. Translating gives CASSPARGSNGYTF.

The chain recombines TRBV7-9 with TRBJ2-4, with D perhaps being TRBD1 or TRBD2 (6 bases each). V lost 11 bases and J 5 bases, leaving 19 bases between the germline ends. This CDR3 comprises 14 residues. CDR1 SEHNR and CDR2 FQNEAQ come from the germline V gene (reference sequence). In DNA, the CDR3 is TGTGCCTCTCACTTAGGGGGGCTCGAAAACATTCAGTACTTC. Translated: CASHLGGLENIQYF.